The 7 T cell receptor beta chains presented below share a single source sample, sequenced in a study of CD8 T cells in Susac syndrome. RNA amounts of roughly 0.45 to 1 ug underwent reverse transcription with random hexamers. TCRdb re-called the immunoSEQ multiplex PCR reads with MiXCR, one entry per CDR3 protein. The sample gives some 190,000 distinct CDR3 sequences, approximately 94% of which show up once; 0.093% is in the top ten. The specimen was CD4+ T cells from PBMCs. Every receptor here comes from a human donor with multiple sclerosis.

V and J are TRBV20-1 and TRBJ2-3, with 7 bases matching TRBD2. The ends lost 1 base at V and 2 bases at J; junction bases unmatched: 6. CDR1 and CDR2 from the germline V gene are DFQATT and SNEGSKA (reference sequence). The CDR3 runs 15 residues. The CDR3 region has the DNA TGCAGTGCTAGAGCCGGGGGGACTTCCACAGATACGCAGTATTTT. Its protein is CSARAGGTSTDTQYF.

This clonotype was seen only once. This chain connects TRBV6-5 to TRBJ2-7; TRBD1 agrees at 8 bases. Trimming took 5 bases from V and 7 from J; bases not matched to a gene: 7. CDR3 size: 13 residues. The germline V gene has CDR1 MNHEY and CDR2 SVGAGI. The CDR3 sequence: CASSLQGAREQYF. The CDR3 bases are TGTGCCAGCAGTCTTCAGGGGGCGAGGGAGCAGTACTTC.

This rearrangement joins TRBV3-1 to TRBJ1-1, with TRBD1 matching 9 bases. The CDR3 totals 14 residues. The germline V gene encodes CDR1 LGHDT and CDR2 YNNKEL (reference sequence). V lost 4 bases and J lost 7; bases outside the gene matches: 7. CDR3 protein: CASSRRDREGEAFF. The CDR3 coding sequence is TGTGCCAGCAGCCGCCGGGACAGGGAGGGTGAAGCTTTCTTT.

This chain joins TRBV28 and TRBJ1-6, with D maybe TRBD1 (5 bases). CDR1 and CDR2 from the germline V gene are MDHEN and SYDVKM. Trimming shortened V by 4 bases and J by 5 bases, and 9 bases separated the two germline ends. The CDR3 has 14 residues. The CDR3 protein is CASSWGNHNSPLHF. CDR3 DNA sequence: TGTGCCAGCAGTTGGGGGAACCATAATTCACCCCTCCACTTT.

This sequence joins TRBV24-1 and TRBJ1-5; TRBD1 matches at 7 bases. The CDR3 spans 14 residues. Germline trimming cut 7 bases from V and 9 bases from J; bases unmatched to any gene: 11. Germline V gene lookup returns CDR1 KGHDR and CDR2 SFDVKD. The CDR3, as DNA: TGTGCCACCAGCCCAACAGGGGACACCCGGCCCCAGCATTTT. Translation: CATSPTGDTRPQHF.

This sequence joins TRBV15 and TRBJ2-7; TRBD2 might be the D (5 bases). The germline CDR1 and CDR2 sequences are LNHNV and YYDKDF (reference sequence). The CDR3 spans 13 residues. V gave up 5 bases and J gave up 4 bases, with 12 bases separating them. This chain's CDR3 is CATSAPGIYEQYF. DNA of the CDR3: TGTGCCACCAGCGCTCCGGGGATATACGAGCAGTACTTC.

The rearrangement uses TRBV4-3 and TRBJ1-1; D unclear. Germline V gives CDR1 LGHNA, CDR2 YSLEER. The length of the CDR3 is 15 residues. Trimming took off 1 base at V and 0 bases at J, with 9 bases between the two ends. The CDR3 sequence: CASSQGRQLNTEAFF. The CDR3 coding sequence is TGCGCCAGCAGCCAAGGTCGTCAGTTGAACACTGAAGCTTTCTTT.